This paragraph covers one T cell receptor beta chain sequence. The data are from a study of cytomegalovirus exposure and HLA in healthy donors. 13 Jbeta primers and 60 Vbeta primers were used for the PCR. Assay used: immunoSEQ multiplex PCR; TCRdb lists only in-frame clones, some missing. Here the sample spans roughly 200,000 clones, approximately 78% being singletons. The sample was PBMCs. This sequence originates from a woman aged 25 to 45 in good health and CMV-seropositive.

The CDR3, as DNA: TGCGCCAGCAGCTTGGAGGGGCCTCTCACCGGGGAGCTGTTTTTT. This encodes CASSLEGPLTGELFF. This rearrangement joins TRBV5-1 to TRBJ2-2; TRBD1 might be the D (5 bases). V was cut by 0 bases and J by 4 bases, with 10 bases left in between. This CDR3 contains 15 residues. From germline, CDR1 is SGHRS and CDR2 YFSETQ.